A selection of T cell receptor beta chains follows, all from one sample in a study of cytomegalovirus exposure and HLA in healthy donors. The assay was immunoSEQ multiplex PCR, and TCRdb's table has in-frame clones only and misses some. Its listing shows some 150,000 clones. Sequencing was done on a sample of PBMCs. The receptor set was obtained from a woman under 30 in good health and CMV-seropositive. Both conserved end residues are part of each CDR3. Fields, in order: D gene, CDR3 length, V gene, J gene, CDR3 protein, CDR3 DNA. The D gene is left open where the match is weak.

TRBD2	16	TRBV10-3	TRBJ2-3	CAISSTSASSTDTQYF	TGTGCCATCAGCAGCACTAGCGCTTCTAGCACAGATACGCAGTATTTT
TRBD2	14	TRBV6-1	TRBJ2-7	CASSLAGLTYEQYF	TGTGCCAGCAGTCTAGCGGGACTAACCTACGAGCAGTACTTC
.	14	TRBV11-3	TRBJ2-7	CASSLGGLSYEQYF	TGTGCCAGCAGCCTTGGAGGGCTGTCCTACGAGCAGTACTTC
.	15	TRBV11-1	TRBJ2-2	CASSLSPSGVGELFF	TGTGCCAGCAGCTTATCCCCGTCGGGGGTCGGGGAGCTGTTTTTT
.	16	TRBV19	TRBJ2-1	CASSTSSGGSYNEQFF	TGTGCCAGTAGTACCTCTTCTGGCGGAAGTTACAATGAGCAGTTCTTC
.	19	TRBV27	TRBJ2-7	CASSFFTRTGYAGSYEQYF	TGTGCCAGCAGTTTTTTTACCCGAACAGGGTACGCGGGCTCCTACGAGCAGTACTTC
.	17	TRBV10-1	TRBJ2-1	CASSESPSVGSYNEQFF	TGCGCCAGCAGTGAGTCGCCTAGTGTAGGTTCCTACAATGAGCAGTTCTTC
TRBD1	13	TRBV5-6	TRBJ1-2	CASSSIYRGSYTF	TGTGCCAGCAGCTCAATATACAGGGGAAGCTACACCTTC
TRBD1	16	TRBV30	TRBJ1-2	CAWTPWTGRGLRGYTF	TGTGCCTGGACTCCGTGGACAGGAAGGGGCTTGAGGGGCTACACCTTC
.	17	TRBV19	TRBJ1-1	CASSMARGRQRETEAFF	TGTGCCAGTAGTATGGCGCGGGGCCGACAAAGAGAGACTGAAGCTTTCTTT
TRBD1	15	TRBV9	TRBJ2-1	CASSVARGRGNEQFF	TGTGCCAGCAGCGTAGCCAGGGGGCGGGGCAATGAGCAGTTCTTC
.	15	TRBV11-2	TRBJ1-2	CASSSSRTELYGYTF	TGTGCCAGCAGCTCTTCCCGGACAGAGCTCTATGGCTACACCTTC
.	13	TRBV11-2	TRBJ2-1	CASLTRPYNEQFF	TGTGCCAGCCTGACTAGACCCTACAATGAGCAGTTCTTC
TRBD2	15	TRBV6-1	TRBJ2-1	CASSGLAGADNEQFF	TGTGCCAGCAGTGGACTAGCGGGGGCAGACAATGAGCAGTTCTTC
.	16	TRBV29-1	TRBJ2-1	CSVEGQVGSSYNEQFF	TGCAGCGTTGAAGGCCAGGTGGGGAGCTCCTACAATGAGCAGTTCTTC
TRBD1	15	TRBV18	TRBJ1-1	CASSRPLTGDPEAFF	TGTGCCAGCTCCCGACCCCTCACAGGGGATCCTGAAGCTTTCTTT
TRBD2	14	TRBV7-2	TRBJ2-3	CASSLGLAADTQYF	TGTGCCAGCAGCTTAGGACTAGCGGCGGATACGCAGTATTTT
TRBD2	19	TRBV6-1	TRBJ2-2	CASSERTSGGASNTGELFF	TGTGCCAGCAGTGAGAGGACTAGCGGGGGGGCCTCGAACACCGGGGAGCTGTTTTTT
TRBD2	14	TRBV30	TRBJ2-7	CAWSVLAGAYEQYF	TGTGCCTGGAGTGTACTAGCGGGGGCCTACGAGCAGTACTTC
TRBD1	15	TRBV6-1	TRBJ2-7	CASSFGQGESYEQYF	TGTGCCAGCAGTTTCGGACAGGGCGAGTCGTACGAGCAGTACTTC
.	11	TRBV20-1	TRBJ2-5	CSARVINEQYF	TGCAGTGCTAGAGTCATTAATGAGCAGTACTTC
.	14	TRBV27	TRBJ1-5	CASSLGSGDQPQHF	TGTGCCAGCAGTTTAGGGTCGGGGGATCAGCCCCAGCATTTT
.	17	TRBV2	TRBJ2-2	CASSSTVGRANTGELFF	TGTGCCAGCAGTAGTACGGTGGGCAGGGCGAACACCGGGGAGCTGTTTTTT
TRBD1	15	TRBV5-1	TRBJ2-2	CASSQGDRYTGELFF	TGCGCCAGCAGCCAAGGGGACAGATACACCGGGGAGCTGTTTTTT
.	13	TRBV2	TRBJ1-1	CASRRGTSTEAFF	TGTGCCAGCAGGAGGGGGACGTCCACTGAAGCTTTCTTT
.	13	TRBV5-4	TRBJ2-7	CASSLAGVDEQYF	TGTGCCAGCAGCTTGGCGGGGGTAGACGAGCAGTACTTC
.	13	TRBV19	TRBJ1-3	CASSVETGNTIYF	TGTGCCAGTAGTGTGGAGACCGGAAACACCATATATTTT
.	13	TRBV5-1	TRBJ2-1	CASSLEARGEQFF	TGCGCCAGCAGCTTGGAAGCCCGAGGGGAGCAGTTCTTC
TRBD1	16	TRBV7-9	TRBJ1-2	CASSLEASRGEHGYTF	TGTGCCAGCAGCTTAGAGGCTTCCAGGGGGGAGCATGGCTACACCTTC
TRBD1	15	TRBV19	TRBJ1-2	CASSIAAGGGYGYTF	TGTGCCAGTAGTATCGCGGCAGGGGGCGGCTATGGCTACACCTTC
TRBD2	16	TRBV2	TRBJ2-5	CASSESWVGEGETQYF	TGTGCCAGCAGTGAATCTTGGGTGGGGGAGGGAGAGACCCAGTACTTC
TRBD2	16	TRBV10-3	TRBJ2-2	CAITSLAGVGTGELFF	TGTGCCATCACGTCCCTAGCGGGAGTTGGGACCGGGGAGCTGTTTTTT
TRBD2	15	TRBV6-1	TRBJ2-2	CASSEEAGGPGELFF	TGTGCCAGCAGTGAAGAGGCGGGGGGGCCCGGGGAGCTGTTTTTT
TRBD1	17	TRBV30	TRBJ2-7	CAWSVFRYGQGANEQYF	TGTGCCTGGAGTGTCTTTAGGTACGGGCAGGGGGCAAACGAGCAGTACTTC
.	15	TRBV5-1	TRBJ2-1	CASSLAAGPYNEQFF	TGCGCCAGCAGCTTGGCGGCAGGGCCCTACAATGAGCAGTTCTTC
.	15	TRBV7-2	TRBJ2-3	CASSFAGVSTDTQYF	TGTGCCAGCAGCTTCGCAGGGGTGAGCACAGATACGCAGTATTTT
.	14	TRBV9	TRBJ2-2	CASSVADYTGELFF	TGTGCCAGCAGCGTAGCTGACTACACCGGGGAGCTGTTTTTT
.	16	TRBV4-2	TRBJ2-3	CASSLAAGLSTDTQYF	TGTGCCAGCAGCCTGGCCGCAGGACTTAGCACAGATACGCAGTATTTT
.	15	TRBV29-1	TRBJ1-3	CSVEVQGGSGNTIYF	TGCAGCGTTGAAGTACAAGGAGGCTCTGGAAACACCATATATTTT
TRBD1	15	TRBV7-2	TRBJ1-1	CASSLGTGYAPEAFF	TGTGCCAGCAGCTTAGGGACAGGGTACGCCCCTGAAGCTTTCTTT
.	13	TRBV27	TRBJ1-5	CASSLHRVQPQHF	TGTGCCAGCAGTTTACACAGGGTCCAGCCCCAGCATTTT
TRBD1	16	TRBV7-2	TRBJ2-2	CASSLTTGLGTGELFF	TGTGCCAGCAGCTTAACGACAGGGTTGGGCACCGGGGAGCTGTTTTTT
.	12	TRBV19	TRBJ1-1	CASSIGGIEAFF	TGTGCCAGTAGTATAGGAGGGATTGAAGCTTTCTTT
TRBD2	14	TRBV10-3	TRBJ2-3	CATRLAGEADTQYF	TGTGCCACCAGACTAGCGGGAGAGGCAGATACGCAGTATTTT
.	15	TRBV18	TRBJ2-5	CASSPRSHNQETQYF	TGTGCCAGCTCACCACGCTCCCACAACCAAGAGACCCAGTACTTC
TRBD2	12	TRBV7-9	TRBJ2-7	CASSPSSGEQYF	TGTGCCAGCAGCCCCTCTAGCGGCGAGCAGTACTTC
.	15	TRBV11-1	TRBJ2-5	CASSLVGGSQETQYF	TGTGCCAGCAGCTTAGTCGGGGGAAGCCAAGAGACCCAGTACTTC
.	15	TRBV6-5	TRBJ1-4	CASSYGTGDYEKLFF	TGTGCCAGCAGTTACGGAACAGGCGACTATGAAAAACTGTTTTTT
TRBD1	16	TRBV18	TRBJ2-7	CASSTTGGFGAYEQYF	TGTGCCAGCTCGACGACAGGGGGCTTTGGGGCGTACGAGCAGTACTTC
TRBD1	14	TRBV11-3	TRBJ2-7	CASSLGAGGYEQYF	TGTGCCAGCAGCTTAGGGGCAGGGGGCTACGAGCAGTACTTC
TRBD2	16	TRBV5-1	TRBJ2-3	CASSLVGTRAGDTQYF	TGCGCCAGCAGCTTGGTTGGGACTAGGGCGGGAGATACGCAGTATTTT
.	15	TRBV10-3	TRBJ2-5	CAISAHDRSQETQYF	TGTGCCATCAGTGCACACGACAGGTCGCAAGAGACCCAGTACTTC
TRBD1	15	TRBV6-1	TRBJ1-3	CASSDLQGPGNTIYF	TGTGCCAGCAGTGACCTACAGGGGCCGGGAAACACCATATATTTT